Listed here are 6 T cell receptor beta chains from one sample, sequenced in a study of control samples from healthy donors and cancer patients. Only in-frame clones appear in the TCRdb table, and some are missing; sequencing was by immunoSEQ multiplex PCR. The sample lists some 48,000 clones, about 94% occurring once. The sequenced material came from PBMCs. The receptors were gathered from a woman aged 45 to 65 with head and neck cancer.

The chain joins TRBV7-6 to TRBJ2-1; 12 nucleotides align to TRBD2. The CDR3 covers 17 residues. Germline V gives CDR1 SGHVS, CDR2 FNYEAQ. After removal of 5 bases from V and 9 bases from J, the junction contained 14 bases not matched to a gene. CDR3 DNA sequence: TGTGCCAGCAGCCCCCGATTAAGACTAGCGGGAGATGGTGAGCAGTTCTTC. This translates into CASSPRLRLAGDGEQFF.

This chain connects TRBV7-2 to TRBJ2-7; TRBD1 matches at 7 bases. V shed 5 bases, J shed 3 bases, and the junction held 13 bases outside the gene matches. The CDR3 is 16 residues long. CDR1 is SGHTA, CDR2 FQGNSA, per germline. CDR3 in DNA: TGTGCCAGCAGCGGAGGTGTAGGGGGCTCGCACTACGAGCAGTACTTC. The encoded protein is CASSGGVGGSHYEQYF.

The chain recombines TRBV4-1 with TRBJ1-4, with 10 bases aligning to TRBD1. The CDR3 is 16 residues long. V shed 4 bases, J shed 7 bases, and the junction held 9 bases outside the gene matches. Germline V gene sequence: CDR1 MGHRA, CDR2 YSYEKL. The CDR3 loop is CASSLNSGTGVEKLFF. The DNA for the CDR3 is TGCGCCAGCAGCCTTAATTCCGGGACAGGGGTTGAAAAACTGTTTTTT.

This rearrangement joins TRBV7-2 to TRBJ2-1, with D perhaps matching TRBD1 (6 bases). V lost 5 bases and J lost 7, with 9 bases in between. CDR1 SGHTA and CDR2 FQGNSA come from the germline V gene. The CDR3 has 12 amino acids. The CDR3 DNA reads TGTGCCAGCAGCGTCCAGGGGAATGAGCAGTTCTTC. Translating it yields CASSVQGNEQFF.

The genes are TRBV27 and TRBJ1-5; the D is unclear. Trimming took 5 bases from V and 3 from J, leaving 17 bases between them. The CDR3 consists of 16 residues. CDR1 is MNHEY, CDR2 SMNVEV, per germline (reference sequence). CDR3 nucleotide sequence: TGTGCCAGCAGTCCCTTAAACCCCCCCCTCAATCAGCCCCAGCATTTT. Protein sequence: CASSPLNPPLNQPQHF.

This chain connects TRBV25-1 to TRBJ1-2; the D gene is possibly TRBD1 (5 bases). CDR3 length equals 13 residues. V was shortened by 5 bases and J by 6 bases, with 13 bases between the two germline ends. Germline lookup yields CDR1 MGHDK and CDR2 SYGVNS. The CDR3 sequence is CASSPGPRDGYTF. The CDR3 DNA follows: TGTGCCAGCAGTCCGGGACCGCGGGATGGCTACACCTTC.